The rows below give T cell receptor beta chains drawn from one sample of a study of cytomegalovirus exposure and HLA in healthy donors. Libraries were prepared by immunoSEQ multiplex PCR; TCRdb keeps only in-frame clonotypes and omits some of them. This table holds 130,000 or so clones, 74% found once. The sequenced material came from PBMCs. The origin of the receptors is a man aged 18 to 29 in good health and CMV-seropositive. Each CDR3 is given with its conserved first and last residue. Each record gives: clone size, J gene, D gene, V gene, CDR3 protein, CDR3 DNA. The D gene is left open where the match is weak. Some rows have no size entry. The others give once, few or many, or a class for an expanded clone.

clone_size: few
j_call: TRBJ1-4
d_call: NA
v_call: TRBV10-1
cdr3_aa: CASRPQRTNEKLFF
cdr3_nt: TGCGCCAGTCGCCCCCAGAGGACTAATGAAAAACTGTTTTTT

clone_size: NA
j_call: TRBJ2-3
d_call: TRBD2
v_call: TRBV9
cdr3_aa: CASSPTSGSDTQYF
cdr3_nt: TGTGCCAGCAGCCCGACTAGCGGGAGCGATACGCAGTATTTT

clone_size: NA
j_call: TRBJ2-3
d_call: NA
v_call: TRBV9
cdr3_aa: CASSATVDGDTQYF
cdr3_nt: TGTGCCAGCAGCGCGACAGTGGATGGAGATACGCAGTATTTT

clone_size: NA
j_call: TRBJ2-3
d_call: TRBD2
v_call: TRBV5-1
cdr3_aa: CASSLAGLVRGTDTQYF
cdr3_nt: TGCGCCAGCAGCTTGGCAGGACTAGTCCGAGGCACAGATACGCAGTATTTT

clone_size: NA
j_call: TRBJ2-7
d_call: TRBD1
v_call: TRBV7-8
cdr3_aa: CASSKGQTYEQYF
cdr3_nt: TGTGCCAGCAGCAAGGGACAGACCTACGAGCAGTACTTC

clone_size: NA
j_call: TRBJ2-7
d_call: NA
v_call: TRBV4-1
cdr3_aa: CASSSTGRDEQYF
cdr3_nt: TGCGCCAGCAGCAGCACCGGGAGAGACGAGCAGTACTTC

clone_size: NA
j_call: TRBJ1-2
d_call: NA
v_call: TRBV4-2
cdr3_aa: CASSHTGLRGYTF
cdr3_nt: TGTGCCAGCAGCCATACAGGGCTTCGGGGCTACACCTTC

clone_size: NA
j_call: TRBJ2-7
d_call: NA
v_call: TRBV6-5
cdr3_aa: CASSRAGRGIYEQYF
cdr3_nt: TGTGCCAGCAGTCGCGCGGGACGCGGAATCTACGAGCAGTACTTC

clone_size: NA
j_call: TRBJ1-5
d_call: NA
v_call: TRBV7-2
cdr3_aa: CASSLKAGIGNQPQHF
cdr3_nt: TGTGCCAGCAGCCTCAAGGCGGGGATCGGCAATCAGCCCCAGCATTTT

clone_size: NA
j_call: TRBJ2-3
d_call: TRBD1
v_call: TRBV4-3
cdr3_aa: CASSPQRQGASGLTDTQYF
cdr3_nt: TGCGCCAGCAGCCCCCAAAGACAGGGGGCTTCGGGGTTAACAGATACGCAGTATTTT

clone_size: NA
j_call: TRBJ2-3
d_call: NA
v_call: TRBV29-1
cdr3_aa: CSVHPGLRTDTQYF
cdr3_nt: TGCAGCGTTCACCCGGGACTGAGGACAGATACGCAGTATTTT

clone_size: NA
j_call: TRBJ1-1
d_call: NA
v_call: TRBV6-6
cdr3_aa: CASSSRVLQAEAFF
cdr3_nt: TGTGCCAGCAGTTCCAGGGTTCTGCAGGCCGAAGCTTTCTTT

clone_size: NA
j_call: TRBJ1-1
d_call: TRBD1
v_call: TRBV28
cdr3_aa: CASSLFGQGMNTEAFF
cdr3_nt: TGTGCCAGCAGTTTATTCGGACAGGGAATGAACACTGAAGCTTTCTTT

clone_size: few
j_call: TRBJ2-7
d_call: NA
v_call: TRBV9
cdr3_aa: CASSKDSPGTALSREQYF
cdr3_nt: TGTGCCAGCAGCAAAGACAGTCCCGGGACTGCCCTTAGTAGGGAGCAGTACTTC

clone_size: NA
j_call: TRBJ1-1
d_call: NA
v_call: TRBV19
cdr3_aa: CASSLTDSFNTEAFF
cdr3_nt: TGTGCCAGTAGTCTTACAGACAGTTTTAACACTGAAGCTTTCTTT

clone_size: few
j_call: TRBJ2-2
d_call: TRBD2
v_call: TRBV25-1
cdr3_aa: CASSARLAGELFF
cdr3_nt: TGTGCCAGCAGTGCCAGACTAGCGGGGGAGCTGTTTTTT

clone_size: NA
j_call: TRBJ1-4
d_call: TRBD1
v_call: TRBV4-1
cdr3_aa: CASSQRDRGFNEKLFF
cdr3_nt: TGCGCCAGCAGCCAGAGGGACAGGGGGTTTAATGAAAAACTGTTTTTT

clone_size: NA
j_call: TRBJ2-1
d_call: NA
v_call: TRBV9
cdr3_aa: CASTPTSSHNEQFF
cdr3_nt: TGTGCCAGCACCCCTACCTCGTCCCACAATGAGCAGTTCTTC

clone_size: NA
j_call: TRBJ2-1
d_call: NA
v_call: TRBV19
cdr3_aa: CASSPSYNEQFF
cdr3_nt: TGTGCCAGTAGTCCTTCCTACAATGAGCAGTTCTTC

clone_size: NA
j_call: TRBJ1-1
d_call: NA
v_call: TRBV7-9
cdr3_aa: CASSLGWGSGTEAFF
cdr3_nt: TGTGCCAGCAGCTTAGGATGGGGTTCAGGGACTGAAGCTTTCTTT

clone_size: NA
j_call: TRBJ1-6
d_call: TRBD1
v_call: TRBV19
cdr3_aa: CASSSGTGSFYSPLHF
cdr3_nt: TGTGCCAGTAGTAGCGGGACAGGGTCCTTCTATTCACCCCTCCACTTT

clone_size: NA
j_call: TRBJ2-7
d_call: NA
v_call: TRBV7-2
cdr3_aa: CASSLMRGSSYEQYF
cdr3_nt: TGTGCCAGCAGCTTGATGCGGGGATCCTCCTACGAGCAGTACTTC

clone_size: NA
j_call: TRBJ2-7
d_call: TRBD2
v_call: TRBV30
cdr3_aa: CAWGLAGGVYEQYF
cdr3_nt: TGTGCCTGGGGCTTAGCGGGAGGGGTATACGAGCAGTACTTC

clone_size: NA
j_call: TRBJ2-3
d_call: TRBD1
v_call: TRBV19
cdr3_aa: CASSLGQGWDTQYF
cdr3_nt: TGTGCCAGTAGTCTCGGACAGGGGTGGGATACGCAGTATTTT

clone_size: NA
j_call: TRBJ1-4
d_call: TRBD1
v_call: TRBV6-5
cdr3_aa: CASSYSGTGEEKLFF
cdr3_nt: TGTGCCAGCAGTTATTCCGGGACAGGGGAAGAAAAACTGTTTTTT

clone_size: NA
j_call: TRBJ1-1
d_call: TRBD1
v_call: TRBV10-3
cdr3_aa: CAIRGDRVTEAFF
cdr3_nt: TGTGCCATCAGAGGGGACAGGGTCACTGAAGCTTTCTTT

clone_size: once
j_call: TRBJ1-2
d_call: TRBD1
v_call: TRBV10-3
cdr3_aa: CAISEREGAGGYTF
cdr3_nt: TGTGCCATCAGTGAGCGGGAGGGGGCGGGGGGCTACACCTTC

clone_size: NA
j_call: TRBJ1-5
d_call: NA
v_call: TRBV19
cdr3_aa: CASSLPGGYQPQHF
cdr3_nt: TGTGCCAGTAGTCTGCCGGGGGGTTACCAGCCCCAGCATTTT

clone_size: NA
j_call: TRBJ2-7
d_call: NA
v_call: TRBV5-6
cdr3_aa: CASSLYHREGEQYF
cdr3_nt: TGTGCCAGCAGCTTATACCACAGGGAGGGCGAGCAGTACTTC

clone_size: NA
j_call: TRBJ2-7
d_call: TRBD2
v_call: TRBV5-1
cdr3_aa: CATAFSASGGYEQYF
cdr3_nt: TGCGCCACCGCGTTTTCGGCTAGCGGGGGCTACGAGCAGTACTTC

clone_size: NA
j_call: TRBJ2-7
d_call: NA
v_call: TRBV5-1
cdr3_aa: CASSTTGSYEQYF
cdr3_nt: TGCGCCAGCAGCACGACAGGATCCTACGAGCAGTACTTC

clone_size: NA
j_call: TRBJ2-3
d_call: NA
v_call: TRBV9
cdr3_aa: CASSVAKTVWDTQYF
cdr3_nt: TGTGCCAGCAGCGTAGCTAAAACGGTTTGGGATACGCAGTATTTT

clone_size: NA
j_call: TRBJ2-6
d_call: NA
v_call: TRBV19
cdr3_aa: CASKTGSSGANVLTF
cdr3_nt: TGTGCCAGTAAGACAGGTAGCTCTGGGGCCAACGTCCTGACTTTC

clone_size: NA
j_call: TRBJ2-5
d_call: TRBD1
v_call: TRBV10-2
cdr3_aa: CASSERGQGPQETQYF
cdr3_nt: TGCGCCAGCAGTGAGCGGGGACAGGGTCCGCAAGAGACCCAGTACTTC

clone_size: few
j_call: TRBJ2-3
d_call: NA
v_call: TRBV5-1
cdr3_aa: CASSSETDTQYF
cdr3_nt: TGCGCCAGCAGCTCAGAAACAGATACGCAGTATTTT

clone_size: few
j_call: TRBJ2-3
d_call: TRBD2
v_call: TRBV5-4
cdr3_aa: CASSFLSRSLAGGGDTQYF
cdr3_nt: TGTGCCAGCAGCTTCTTAAGTCGGAGCCTAGCGGGAGGGGGAGATACGCAGTATTTT

clone_size: few
j_call: TRBJ1-3
d_call: NA
v_call: TRBV2
cdr3_aa: CASSGGGDGNTIYF
cdr3_nt: TGTGCCAGCAGTGGAGGGGGGGATGGAAACACCATATATTTT

clone_size: NA
j_call: TRBJ2-7
d_call: TRBD1
v_call: TRBV7-2
cdr3_aa: CASSLATGAYEQYF
cdr3_nt: TGTGCCAGCAGCTTAGCTACAGGGGCCTACGAGCAGTACTTC

clone_size: NA
j_call: TRBJ2-1
d_call: NA
v_call: TRBV18
cdr3_aa: CASSPKDRISYNEQFF
cdr3_nt: TGTGCCAGCTCACCGAAGGACAGAATCTCCTACAATGAGCAGTTCTTC

clone_size: NA
j_call: TRBJ2-2
d_call: TRBD2
v_call: TRBV14
cdr3_aa: CASSPIDPAPSGELLF
cdr3_nt: TGTGCCAGCAGCCCAATCGACCCAGCCCCCAGCGGGGAGCTGCTTTTT

clone_size: NA
j_call: TRBJ1-5
d_call: TRBD1
v_call: TRBV19
cdr3_aa: CASSPQTGFGQPQHF
cdr3_nt: TGTGCCAGTAGTCCCCAGACAGGGTTCGGACAGCCCCAGCATTTT

clone_size: NA
j_call: TRBJ1-6
d_call: NA
v_call: TRBV11-2
cdr3_aa: CASSLAWGRGSPLHF
cdr3_nt: TGTGCCAGCAGCTTAGCATGGGGGCGTGGGTCACCCCTCCACTTT

clone_size: NA
j_call: TRBJ1-1
d_call: NA
v_call: TRBV11-2
cdr3_aa: CASSLELGARNTEAFF
cdr3_nt: TGTGCCAGCAGCTTAGAACTGGGGGCCAGGAACACTGAAGCTTTCTTT

clone_size: once
j_call: TRBJ1-4
d_call: NA
v_call: TRBV5-6
cdr3_aa: CASSLPGHATNEKLFF
cdr3_nt: TGTGCCAGCAGCTTGCCAGGGCATGCAACTAATGAAAAACTGTTTTTT

clone_size: NA
j_call: TRBJ2-3
d_call: TRBD2
v_call: TRBV6-1
cdr3_aa: CASSDGGEGIDTQYF
cdr3_nt: TGTGCCAGCAGTGATGGGGGGGAAGGTATAGATACGCAGTATTTT

clone_size: once
j_call: TRBJ1-1
d_call: NA
v_call: TRBV12-2
cdr3_aa: CASQGGGTEAFF
cdr3_nt: TGTGCAAGTCAGGGGGGGGGCACTGAAGCTTTCTTT

clone_size: few
j_call: TRBJ2-1
d_call: TRBD1
v_call: TRBV29-1
cdr3_aa: CSVSDRGLTNEQFF
cdr3_nt: TGCAGCGTATCCGACAGGGGGCTCACCAATGAGCAGTTCTTC

clone_size: NA
j_call: TRBJ2-1
d_call: NA
v_call: TRBV23-1
cdr3_aa: CASPNGISSYNEQFF
cdr3_nt: TGCGCCAGCCCGAACGGGATTAGCTCCTACAATGAGCAGTTCTTC

clone_size: NA
j_call: TRBJ2-3
d_call: NA
v_call: TRBV6-5
cdr3_aa: CASSYSNRVDTQYF
cdr3_nt: TGTGCCAGCAGTTACTCGAACAGGGTGGATACGCAGTATTTT

clone_size: NA
j_call: TRBJ2-3
d_call: NA
v_call: TRBV7-9
cdr3_aa: CASSLELSTDTQYF
cdr3_nt: TGTGCCAGCAGCTTAGAACTTAGCACAGATACGCAGTATTTT

clone_size: NA
j_call: TRBJ1-2
d_call: NA
v_call: TRBV28
cdr3_aa: CASSVGSHGYTF
cdr3_nt: TGTGCCAGTAGCGTGGGGTCCCATGGCTACACCTTC

clone_size: NA
j_call: TRBJ2-7
d_call: TRBD1
v_call: TRBV6-6
cdr3_aa: CASRETGGGEQYF
cdr3_nt: TGTGCCAGCAGAGAAACAGGGGGTGGCGAGCAGTACTTC

clone_size: NA
j_call: TRBJ2-7
d_call: TRBD1
v_call: TRBV10-3
cdr3_aa: CANRRDRVSSEQYF
cdr3_nt: TGTGCCAACAGACGGGACAGGGTATCAAGCGAGCAGTACTTC

clone_size: NA
j_call: TRBJ1-1
d_call: TRBD1
v_call: TRBV7-8
cdr3_aa: CASSPDRGFTEAFF
cdr3_nt: TGTGCCAGCAGCCCCGACAGGGGGTTCACTGAAGCTTTCTTT

clone_size: NA
j_call: TRBJ2-2
d_call: NA
v_call: TRBV29-1
cdr3_aa: CSVEDDKGHTGELFF
cdr3_nt: TGCAGCGTTGAAGATGACAAAGGCCACACCGGGGAGCTGTTTTTT

clone_size: once
j_call: TRBJ1-2
d_call: NA
v_call: TRBV30
cdr3_aa: CACGDTLFYGYTF
cdr3_nt: TGTGCCTGTGGGGACACGTTATTTTATGGCTACACCTTC

clone_size: few
j_call: TRBJ1-1
d_call: NA
v_call: TRBV19
cdr3_aa: CASSILPSGTEAFF
cdr3_nt: TGTGCCAGTAGTATACTGCCATCGGGGACTGAAGCTTTCTTT

clone_size: few
j_call: TRBJ2-5
d_call: TRBD2
v_call: TRBV5-4
cdr3_aa: CASSRGTKETQYF
cdr3_nt: TGTGCCAGCAGCCGCGGGACTAAAGAGACCCAGTACTTC